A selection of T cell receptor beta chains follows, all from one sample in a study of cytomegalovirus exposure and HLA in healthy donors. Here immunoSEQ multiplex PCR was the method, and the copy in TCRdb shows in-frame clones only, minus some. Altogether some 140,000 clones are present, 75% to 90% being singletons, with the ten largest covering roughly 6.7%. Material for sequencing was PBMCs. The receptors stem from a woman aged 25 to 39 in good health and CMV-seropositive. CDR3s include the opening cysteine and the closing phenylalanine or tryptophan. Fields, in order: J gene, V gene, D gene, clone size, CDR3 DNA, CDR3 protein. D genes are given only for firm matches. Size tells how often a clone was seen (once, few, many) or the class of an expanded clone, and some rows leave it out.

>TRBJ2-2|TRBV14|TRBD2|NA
TGTGCCAGCAGCCATGGTGAAAAGTCCCCGGGAGGCGGGGAGCTGTTTTTT
CASSHGEKSPGGGELFF
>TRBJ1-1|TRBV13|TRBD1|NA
TGTGCCAGCAGCTCCATCGGGACAGGGAATGAAGCTTTCTTT
CASSSIGTGNEAFF
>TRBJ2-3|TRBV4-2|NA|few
TGTGCCAGCAGCCAAGAGCTGGGGGGGGCCACAGATACGCAGTATTTT
CASSQELGGATDTQYF
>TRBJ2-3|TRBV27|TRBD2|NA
TGTGCCAGCAGTTTATGGGGGGGACTAGCGGAGCCTTCAGATACGCAGTATTTT
CASSLWGGLAEPSDTQYF
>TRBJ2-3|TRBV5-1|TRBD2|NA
TGCGCCAGCAGCTTAGCGGGGGGGACAGATACGCAGTATTTT
CASSLAGGTDTQYF
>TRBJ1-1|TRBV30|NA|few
TGTGCCTGGCACGGGAACATAGAACTGAACACTGAAGCTTTCTTT
CAWHGNIELNTEAFF
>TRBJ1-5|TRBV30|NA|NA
TGTGCCTGGAGTACCAGGGACAATCAGCCCCAGCATTTT
CAWSTRDNQPQHF
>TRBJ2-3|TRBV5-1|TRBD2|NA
TGCGCCAGCAGCTCGGGACTAGCAAACACAGATACGCAGTATTTT
CASSSGLANTDTQYF
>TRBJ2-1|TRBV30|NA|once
TGTGCCTGGAGTGCCTCCAGGGTGGGTGAGCAGTTCTTC
CAWSASRVGEQFF
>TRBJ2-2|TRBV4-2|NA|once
TGTGCCAGCAGCCAAAGCGTCGGGGCCGGGGAGCTGTTTTTT
CASSQSVGAGELFF
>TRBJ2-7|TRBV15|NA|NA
TGTGCCACCAGCAGAGGGACAGTTCTGTACTACGAGCAGTACTTC
CATSRGTVLYYEQYF
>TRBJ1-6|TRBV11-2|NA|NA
TGTGCCAGCAGCCCCCAGGGGCCGGATAATTCACCCCTCCACTTT
CASSPQGPDNSPLHF
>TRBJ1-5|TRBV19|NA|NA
TGTGCCAGTAGTATTGGGGGCGATCAGCCCCAGCATTTT
CASSIGGDQPQHF
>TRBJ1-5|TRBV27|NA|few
TGTGCCAGCAGTTCAGGAGGGCATAGCAATCAGCCCCAGCATTTT
CASSSGGHSNQPQHF
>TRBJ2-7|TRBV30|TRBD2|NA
TGTGCTCTTGGGGCTAGCGGATGGGGGGCCTACGAGCAGTACTTC
CALGASGWGAYEQYF
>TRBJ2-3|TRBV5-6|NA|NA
TGTGCCAGCAGCTTGGTAGACAGGGCCCCGAGCGGGGATACGCAGTATTTT
CASSLVDRAPSGDTQYF
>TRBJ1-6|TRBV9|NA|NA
TGTGCCAGCAGCGTAGGGAGGGACTCACCCCTCCACTTT
CASSVGRDSPLHF
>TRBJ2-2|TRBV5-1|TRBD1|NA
TGCGCCAGCAGCAGGGACAGGAGCACCGGGGAGCTGTTTTTT
CASSRDRSTGELFF
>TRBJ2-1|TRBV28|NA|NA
TGTGCCAGCAGTTTGGGGGCAGGAGGTGGTTACAATGAGCAGTTCTTC
CASSLGAGGGYNEQFF
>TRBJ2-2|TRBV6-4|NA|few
TGTGCCAGCAGTGACAAGGCTAGCCCCGGGGAGCTGTTTTTT
CASSDKASPGELFF
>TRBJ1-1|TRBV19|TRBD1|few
TGTGCCAGTAGTATTAAAGGGACAGGGGGCGTTGAAGCTTTCTTT
CASSIKGTGGVEAFF
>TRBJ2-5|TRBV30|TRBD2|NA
TGTGCCTGGAGTGTACAGAAGCGGGGACCCCCCCAAGAGACCCAGTACTTC
CAWSVQKRGPPQETQYF
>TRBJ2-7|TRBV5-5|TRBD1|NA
TGTGCCAGCACCCCGGCCCTGGGACAGTGGGGCGAGCAGTACTTC
CASTPALGQWGEQYF
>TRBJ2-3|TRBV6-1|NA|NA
TGTGCCAGCAGTGAGAGCGGAGTCAATACGCAGTATTTT
CASSESGVNTQYF
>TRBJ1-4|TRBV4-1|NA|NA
TGCGCCAGCAGCCAAGATCGTCTGGAAAAACTGTTTTTT
CASSQDRLEKLFF
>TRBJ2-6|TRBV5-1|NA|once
TGCGCCAGCTCCCCAGGGGCAGGAAAGATCTCTGGGGCCAACGTCCTGACTTTC
CASSPGAGKISGANVLTF
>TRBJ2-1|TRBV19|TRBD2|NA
TGTGCCAGTAGTGTACTAGCGGAGGGGCCTAATGAGCAGTTCTTC
CASSVLAEGPNEQFF
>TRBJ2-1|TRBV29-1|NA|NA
TGCAGCGTTGTGGGGACAAAAGATTCCTACAATGAGCAGTTCTTC
CSVVGTKDSYNEQFF
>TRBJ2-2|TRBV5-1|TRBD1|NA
TGCGCCAGCAAGGGACAGGGGGATACCGGGGAGCTGTTTTTT
CASKGQGDTGELFF
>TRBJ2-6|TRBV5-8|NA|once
TGTGCCAGCGGTGCGGGTGCGGGGGCCAACGTCCTGACTTTC
CASGAGAGANVLTF
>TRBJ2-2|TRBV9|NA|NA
TGTGCCAGCAGCGCCTCGGGACTCCTCACCGGGGAGCTGTTTTTT
CASSASGLLTGELFF
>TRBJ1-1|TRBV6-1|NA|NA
TGTGCCAGCAGTGAACGACAGATCAGTGAAGCTTTCTTT
CASSERQISEAFF
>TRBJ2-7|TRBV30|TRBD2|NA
TGTGCCTGGAGTGTACTGGGAGGGACGTCCTACGAGCAGTACTTC
CAWSVLGGTSYEQYF
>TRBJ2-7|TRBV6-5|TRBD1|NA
TGTGCCAGCCGTAGGGGGACAGGGTCGTACGAGCAGTACTTC
CASRRGTGSYEQYF
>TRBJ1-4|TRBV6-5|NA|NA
TGTGCCAGCAGTTACACCTACGGGGAGGGTTTCGAAAAACTGTTTTTT
CASSYTYGEGFEKLFF
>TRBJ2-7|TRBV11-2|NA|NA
TGTGCCAGCAGCTTAGAGGGAGGTGTCTCCTACGAGCAGTACTTC
CASSLEGGVSYEQYF
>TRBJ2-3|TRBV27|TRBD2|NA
TGTGCCAGCAGTTCCGGGACTAGCGGCACAGATACGCAGTATTTT
CASSSGTSGTDTQYF
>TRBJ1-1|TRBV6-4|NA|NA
TGTGCCAGCAGTGACTCACCCGGTCTCGAAGCTTTCTTT
CASSDSPGLEAFF
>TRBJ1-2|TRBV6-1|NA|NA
TGTGCCGGCAGTGCAGGGGAATTTTACTATGGCTACACCTTC
CAGSAGEFYYGYTF
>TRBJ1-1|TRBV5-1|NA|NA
TGCGCCAGCAGCTCGTCGACAGGAGGGGGGGACACTGAAGCTTTCTTT
CASSSSTGGGDTEAFF
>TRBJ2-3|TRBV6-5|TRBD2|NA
TGTGCCAGCAGTTACGCCGGGACTACGGGCACAGATACGCAGTATTTT
CASSYAGTTGTDTQYF
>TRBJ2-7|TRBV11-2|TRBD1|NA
TGTGCCAGCAGCTTAGCAGGGGGCCGGGGTGGCGAGCAGTACTTC
CASSLAGGRGGEQYF
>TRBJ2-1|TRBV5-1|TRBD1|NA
TGCGCCAGCAGCTGGGGACAGGGGGGTTACAATGAGCAGTTCTTC
CASSWGQGGYNEQFF
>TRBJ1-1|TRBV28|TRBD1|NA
TGTGCCAGCAGTTTCTGGACAGGGAGGTTCATTGAAGCTTTCTTT
CASSFWTGRFIEAFF
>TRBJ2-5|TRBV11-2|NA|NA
TGTGCCAGCAGCTACAAGGCCCTACAGGGAACCCAGTACTTC
CASSYKALQGTQYF
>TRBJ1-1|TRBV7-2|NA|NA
TGTGCCAGCAGCTTTATTGTGAACACTGAAGCTTTCTTT
CASSFIVNTEAFF
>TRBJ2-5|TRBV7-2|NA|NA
TGTGCCAGCAGCCCCGTAGGAGGGGCAGACCAAGAGACCCAGTACTTC
CASSPVGGADQETQYF
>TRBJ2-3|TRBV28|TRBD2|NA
TGTGCCAGCAGACCGCACGGACTAGCGGGAGTCACAGATACGCAGTATTTT
CASRPHGLAGVTDTQYF